Listed here are 8 T cell receptor beta chains from one sample, sequenced in a study of healthy donors' naive CD4 and CD8 T cells. Each TCR library used around 0.5 ug of total RNA and a linear amplification protocol. MiXCR, run by TCRdb on the reads, gives a single entry per CDR3 protein. Among roughly 200,000 distinct CDR3 sequences listed, around 70% were seen once. The sample taken for sequencing was naive CD4+ and CD8+ T cells sorted from blood, pooled from several donors. The source is a pool of human donors in good health; the sample pools cells from several healthy donors.

This rearrangement joins TRBV19 to TRBJ1-5; no clear D gene. Trimming removed 3 bases at V and 3 bases at J, with 12 bases between. Germline loops: CDR1 LNHDA, CDR2 SQIVND (reference sequence). The CDR3 is 15 residues long. The chain's CDR3 is CASSIIWSYNQPQHF. The CDR3 DNA sequence: TGTGCCAGTAGTATTATATGGTCCTACAATCAGCCCCAGCATTTT. Supplemented by reference TRBV19 and TRBJ1-5, the full variable domain reads DGGITQSPKYLFRKEGQNVTLSCEQNLNHDAMYWYRQDPGQGLRLIYYSQIVNDFQKGDIAEGYSVSREKKESFPLTVTSAQKNPTAFYLCASSIIWSYNQPQHFGDGTRLSIL.

The chain employs TRBV7-8 and TRBJ2-5; D is perhaps TRBD2 (6 bases). This CDR3 region has 15 residues. Per the germline V gene, CDR1 is SGHVS and CDR2 is FQNEAQ. V shed 2 bases and J shed 2 bases, with 12 bases lying between them. CDR3 nucleotides: TGTGCCAGCAGCTTAACGTCTAGCGAACAAGAGACCCAGTACTTC. Its protein is CASSLTSSEQETQYF.

The V gene is TRBV13, the J gene TRBJ2-1; the match to TRBD1 covers 7 bases. From germline, CDR1 is PRHDT and CDR2 FYEKMQ (reference sequence). With 3 bases clipped from V and 0 bases from J, the junction kept 2 bases outside the gene matches. The CDR3 totals 15 residues. The CDR3 DNA is TGTGCCAGCAGCTTGACAGGGAGCTCCTACAATGAGCAGTTCTTC. Amino acid sequence: CASSLTGSSYNEQFF.

This clonotype was detected a few times. V and J are TRBV15 and TRBJ2-3, with 10 bases matching TRBD2. Trimming removed 8 bases from V and 5 bases from J; junction bases left unmatched: 7. The CDR3 has 14 amino acids. Germline CDR1 is LNHNV and CDR2 is YYDKDF (reference sequence). The CDR3 loop is CATETSGLGDTQYF. The CDR3 nucleotides read TGTGCCACCGAGACTAGCGGGTTGGGAGATACGCAGTATTTT.

The chain carries TRBV11-2 and TRBJ2-7; D may be TRBD1 or TRBD2 (5 bases each). Trimming pared 5 bases from V and 3 bases from J, leaving 17 bases between. This CDR3 has 15 amino acids. Germline assignment: CDR1 SGHAT and CDR2 FQNNGV. The CDR3 loop is CASSHNRDGHYEQYF. The CDR3 nucleotides read TGTGCCAGCAGCCACAACCGGGACGGCCACTACGAGCAGTACTTC.

The chain combines TRBV11-2 with TRBJ1-1, with TRBD1 as a possible D gene (5 bases). CDR3 length: 14 amino acids. V lost 4 bases to trimming and J lost 6 bases, with 15 bases between them. Germline V gives CDR1 SGHAT, CDR2 FQNNGV. In nucleotides, the CDR3 is TGTGCCAGCAGCTCGTGGGCAGGGCCGGCTGAAGCTTTCTTT. Amino acid sequence: CASSSWAGPAEAFF.

This clonotype was counted a single time. V gene TRBV10-3 combines with J gene TRBJ2-3, with unresolved D. Per the germline V gene, CDR1 is ENHRY and CDR2 is SYGVKD. The V gene lost 4 bases and the J gene lost 4 bases, with 3 bases spanning the gap. The CDR3 contains 11 residues. CDR3 bases: TGTGCCATCAGTGCCGCAGATACGCAGTATTTT. The encoded protein is CAISAADTQYF.

A note on this clonotype: One junction end does not reproduce the germline sequence, and a read error may be involved. V is TRBV5-1 and J is TRBJ1-2, with TRBD1 as a possible D gene (6 bases). The V gene's germline CDR1 is SGHRS and CDR2 YFSETQ. The CDR3 sequence is 13 residues long. The CDR3 coding sequence is TGCGCCGGCAGCCACAGGGAGGACTATGGCTACACCTTC. Translation: CAGSHREDYGYTF.